Below are 2 T cell receptor beta chains sequenced from a single sample in a study of CD8+ T cells in alopecia areata. Sample treatment: oral pan-JAK inhibitor, 5-10 mg twice daily. Sequencing relied on a cDNA template that was reverse transcribed from extracted RNA. Libraries were prepared by immunoSEQ multiplex PCR; TCRdb keeps only in-frame clonotypes and omits some of them. The table shows about 210,000 clones, with around two fifths occurring only once. The material sequenced was CD4+ T cells sorted from blood, taken at approximately week 36, from a patient treated with tofacitinib. These receptors were taken from a human donor with alopecia areata.

This clone has just a few counts. The chain links TRBV7-4 to TRBJ1-2; 9 nucleotides line up with TRBD1. Germline V gives CDR1 SGHVT, CDR2 SQSDAQ. The V and J ends lost 7 bases and 9 bases, in that order; junction bases with no gene match: 24. This CDR3 is 18 amino acids long. The CDR3 coding sequence is TGTGCCAGCACCTTCCTGCCGGGTCGGGACAGGGACCCTTGTCGCTACACCTTC. Its protein product is CASTFLPGRDRDPCRYTF.

CDR3 protein: CASSLADDGELFF. The CDR3 bases are TGTGCCAGCAGCTTAGCAGATGACGGGGAGCTGTTTTTT. The V gene is TRBV7-2, the J gene TRBJ2-2; D gene unclear. V lost 0 bases and J lost 7, with 6 bases in between. This CDR3 is 13 amino acids long. CDR1 and CDR2 from the germline V gene are SGHTA and FQGNSA. Using reference TRBV7-2 and TRBJ2-2 for the parts outside the CDR3, the full variable domain is GAGVSQSPSNKVTEKGKDVELRCDPISGHTALYWYRQSLGQGLEFLIYFQGNSAPDKSGLPSDRFSAERTGGSVSTLTIQRTQQEDSAVYLCASSLADDGELFFGEGSRLTVL.